This is a list of T cell receptor beta chains from one sample in a study of blood T cells in healthy people across ages. Each CDR3 protein gets one entry after TCRdb re-called the 5' RACE reads with MiXCR. The sample lists 850,000 to 1,300,000 distinct CDR3 sequences, roughly 45% occurring once. The specimen sequenced was blood. The receptors stem from a woman aged 55 to 70 in good health. Each CDR3 is given with its conserved first and last residue. The D gene is left open where the match is weak. The size field is filled for only some rows; it gives once, few, many or a size class.

v_gene: TRBV7-2
j_gene: TRBJ1-5
abundance: -
d_gene: TRBD1
CDR3aa: CASSPRTGISNQPQHF
CDR3nt: TGTGCCAGCAGCCCCAGGACAGGAATTAGCAATCAGCCCCAGCATTTT

v_gene: TRBV15
j_gene: TRBJ2-4
abundance: -
d_gene: TRBD2
CDR3aa: CATSAGTSGSHRGEYF
CDR3nt: TGTGCCACCAGCGCCGGGACTAGCGGGTCACACCGTGGGGAGTACTTC

v_gene: TRBV12-3/TRBV12-4
j_gene: TRBJ2-2
abundance: -
d_gene: -
CDR3aa: CASSLGGNTGELFF
CDR3nt: TGTGCCAGCAGTTTGGGTGGAAACACCGGGGAGCTGTTTTTT

v_gene: TRBV27
j_gene: TRBJ2-2
abundance: -
d_gene: TRBD2
CDR3aa: CASSLSTSGRAVPGELFF
CDR3nt: TGTGCCAGCAGTTTATCAACTAGCGGGAGGGCCGTCCCCGGGGAGCTGTTTTTT

v_gene: TRBV5-1
j_gene: TRBJ1-1
abundance: few
d_gene: TRBD1
CDR3aa: CASSGTGTGEAFF
CDR3nt: TGCGCCAGCAGCGGGACAGGAACTGGTGAAGCTTTCTTT

v_gene: TRBV20-1
j_gene: TRBJ2-7
abundance: -
d_gene: -
CDR3aa: CSAARDGDYEQYF
CDR3nt: TGCAGTGCCGCCCGGGACGGCGACTACGAGCAGTACTTC

v_gene: TRBV7-2
j_gene: TRBJ2-1
abundance: few
d_gene: TRBD2
CDR3aa: CASSLILGLAGVNEQFF
CDR3nt: TGTGCCAGCAGCCTCATCTTAGGACTAGCGGGAGTCAATGAGCAGTTCTTC

v_gene: TRBV20-1
j_gene: TRBJ2-7
abundance: -
d_gene: -
CDR3aa: CSAKLPGTYEQYF
CDR3nt: TGCAGTGCTAAGCTCCCCGGAACTTACGAGCAGTACTTC

v_gene: TRBV5-1
j_gene: TRBJ1-1
abundance: few
d_gene: TRBD1
CDR3aa: CASSYRTGNTEAFF
CDR3nt: TGCGCCAGCAGCTACAGGACAGGGAACACTGAAGCTTTCTTT

v_gene: TRBV5-1
j_gene: TRBJ2-7
abundance: -
d_gene: TRBD1
CDR3aa: CASSLTGARYEQYF
CDR3nt: TGCGCCAGCAGCTTGACAGGGGCGAGGTACGAGCAGTACTTC

v_gene: TRBV4-1
j_gene: TRBJ1-1
abundance: -
d_gene: -
CDR3aa: CASSQDPRWDTEAFF
CDR3nt: TGCGCCAGCAGCCAAGATCCCCGGTGGGACACTGAAGCTTTCTTT